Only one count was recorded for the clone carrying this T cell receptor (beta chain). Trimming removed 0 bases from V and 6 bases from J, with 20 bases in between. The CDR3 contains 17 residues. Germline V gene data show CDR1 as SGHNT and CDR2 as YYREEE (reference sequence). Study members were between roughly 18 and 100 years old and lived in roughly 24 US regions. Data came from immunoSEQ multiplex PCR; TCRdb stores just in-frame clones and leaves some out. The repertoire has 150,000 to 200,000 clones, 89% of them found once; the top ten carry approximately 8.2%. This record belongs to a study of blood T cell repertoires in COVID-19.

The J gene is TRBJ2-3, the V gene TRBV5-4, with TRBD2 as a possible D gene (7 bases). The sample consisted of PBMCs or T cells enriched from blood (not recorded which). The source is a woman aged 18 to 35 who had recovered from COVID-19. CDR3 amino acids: CASSLGGGKTDLDTQYF. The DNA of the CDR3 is TGTGCCAGCAGCTTGGGGGGGGGCAAGACCGATCTGGATACGCAGTATTTT.